A few counts support the clone carrying this T cell receptor (beta chain). This entry comes from a study of blood T cell repertoires in COVID-19. Only in-frame clones appear in the TCRdb table, and some are missing; sequencing was by immunoSEQ multiplex PCR. The table lists some 240,000 clones, approximately 89% of them singletons. This sequence was found in a woman in her thirties or forties who had been exposed to COVID-19. Sequences were obtained from PBMCs or T cells enriched from blood (not recorded which).

The CDR3 DNA reads as TGTGCCACCAGCCCCCAGGGGAATGAGCAGTTCTTC. Its protein is CATSPQGNEQFF. The rearrangement joins TRBV15 to TRBJ2-1; a possible D gene is TRBD1 (6 bases). CDR1 LNHNV and CDR2 YYDKDF come from the germline V gene (reference sequence). The CDR3 runs to 12 residues. V was shortened by 5 bases and J by 7 bases, with 9 bases between the two germline ends.